This paragraph covers one TCR beta chain sequence. The antigen is undetermined. Profiled with immunoSEQ multiplex PCR; TCRdb holds only in-frame clones, not every one. The sample yields tens of thousands of clones, about 93% seen once. CDR1 SGHRS and CDR2 YFSETQ come from the germline V gene. The CDR3 covers 14 residues. The V gene lost 4 bases and the J gene lost 7 bases, with 15 bases spanning the gap. This entry is derived from a study of OX40 agonist ivuxolimab in advanced cancers. Study-level background: An anti-OX40 (CD134) antibody with agonistic activity, ivuxolimab, was administered to patients. Anti-PD-1, anti-PD-L1 or anti-CTLA-4 therapy given earlier was allowed, and roughly 40% had some. General observations from the study: The work left the antigen specificity of expanded peripheral T cells undetermined. Nonresponders, in some cases, also had low normalized T-cell clonal expansion.

Sequencing used CD4+ or CD8+ T cells sorted from blood, obtained in a trial of the OX40 agonist ivuxolimab. The gene calls are TRBV5-1 and TRBJ2-1, with D possibly being TRBD1 (5 bases). This clonotype was sampled from an adult with an advanced solid tumor such as melanoma, head and neck, liver or kidney cancer. The CDR3: CASSPLVSGNEQFF. The CDR3 DNA is TGCGCCAGCAGCCCCCTCGTTTCAGGGAATGAGCAGTTCTTC.